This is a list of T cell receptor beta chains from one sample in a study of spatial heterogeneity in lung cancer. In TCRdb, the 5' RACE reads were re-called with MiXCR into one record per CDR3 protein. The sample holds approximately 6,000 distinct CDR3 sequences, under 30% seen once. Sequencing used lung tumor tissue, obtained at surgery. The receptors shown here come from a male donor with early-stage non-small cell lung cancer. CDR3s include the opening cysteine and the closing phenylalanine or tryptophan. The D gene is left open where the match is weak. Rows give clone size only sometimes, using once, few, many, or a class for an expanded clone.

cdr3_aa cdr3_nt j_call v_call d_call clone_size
CASSSDSLNQPQHF TGTGCCAGCAGCTCCGACAGTCTCAATCAGCCCCAGCATTTT TRBJ1-5 TRBV7-2 . medium-sized
CASSENRASVYEQYF TGTGCCAGCAGTGAAAACCGGGCGTCGGTCTACGAGCAGTACTTC TRBJ2-7 TRBV6-1 . .
CASSSTTSGANTGELFF TGTGCCAGCAGCTCAACGACTAGCGGAGCTAACACCGGGGAGCTGTTTTTT TRBJ2-2 TRBV11-2 TRBD2 .
CASSLAGWKNEQFF TGTGCCAGCAGCTTAGCAGGGTGGAAAAATGAGCAGTTCTTC TRBJ2-1 TRBV7-2 . .
CASSLSATYEQYF TGTGCCAGCAGTTTATCTGCTACCTACGAGCAGTACTTC TRBJ2-7 TRBV28 . .
CASSRRLAGNTGELFF TGTGCCAGCAGTCGTCGACTAGCGGGGAACACCGGGGAGCTGTTTTTT TRBJ2-2 TRBV12-3/TRBV12-4 TRBD2 .
CASSLSRELFF TGTGCCAGCAGTTTATCCCGGGAGCTGTTTTTT TRBJ2-2 TRBV28 . .
CASSFWTGVNEQFF TGTGCCAGCAGTTTTTGGACAGGGGTCAATGAGCAGTTCTTC TRBJ2-1 TRBV12-3/TRBV12-4 TRBD1 many
CASSSRRHSTDTQYF TGTGCCAGCAGCTCCAGGAGACATAGCACAGATACGCAGTATTTT TRBJ2-3 TRBV7-9 . .
CASSAIWRGSVNTEAFF TGTGCCAGCAGTGCGATTTGGAGGGGGTCGGTGAACACTGAAGCTTTCTTT TRBJ1-1 TRBV27 . many
CASSMGLADPQYF TGTGCCAGTAGTATGGGACTAGCGGACCCCCAGTACTTC TRBJ2-7 TRBV19 TRBD2 many
CAWSRQLTGNTIYF TGTGCCTGGAGCAGACAGCTAACTGGAAACACCATATATTTT TRBJ1-3 TRBV30 . .
CGAGYGYTF TGCGGGGCCGGTTATGGCTACACCTTC TRBJ1-2 TRBV29-1 . medium-sized
CASSLNSGRNTGELFF TGCGCCAGCAGCTTGAATAGCGGGAGGAACACCGGGGAGCTGTTTTTT TRBJ2-2 TRBV5-1 TRBD2 medium-sized
CSARDPEGQIYNEQFF TGCAGTGCTAGAGATCCGGAGGGACAGATCTACAATGAGCAGTTCTTC TRBJ2-1 TRBV20-1 . .
CASSTIPGLAGMETQYF TGTGCCAGTAGTACAATCCCGGGACTAGCGGGAATGGAGACCCAGTACTTC TRBJ2-5 TRBV19 TRBD2 .